One and the same sample provided the 18 T cell receptor beta chains below, sequenced in a study of CD8 T cells in Susac syndrome. RNA totalling roughly 0.45 to 1 ug underwent reverse transcription with random hexamers. TCRdb used MiXCR to reprocess the immunoSEQ multiplex PCR reads, holding one entry per CDR3 protein. The data show 160,000 or so distinct CDR3 sequences, approximately 95% seen once. Sequences were obtained from CD8+ T cells from PBMCs. Receptors were obtained from a human donor with multiple sclerosis.

The chain carries TRBV13 and TRBJ2-1; 8 positions match TRBD2. This CDR3 comprises 19 residues. V lost 5 bases, J lost 1 base, and 16 bases stayed unmatched. Per germline, CDR1 PRHDT and CDR2 FYEKMQ (reference sequence). The DNA of the CDR3 is TGTGCCAGCAGCACCCGGGATAGCGGGATTACACGGTCCTACAATGAGCAGTTCTTC. As protein: CASSTRDSGITRSYNEQFF.

The chain recombines TRBV20-1 with TRBJ2-1, with 8 bases aligning to TRBD2. Per germline, CDR1 DFQATT and CDR2 SNEGSKA (reference sequence). This CDR3 has 16 residues. Trimming at V came to 4 bases and at J to 4 bases, leaving 12 bases not matched to a gene. CDR3 sequence: CSATPGGGSWYNEQFF. The CDR3 DNA follows: TGCAGTGCTACCCCCGGGGGGGGTAGCTGGTACAATGAGCAGTTCTTC.

This chain links TRBV24-1 with TRBJ2-1; perhaps TRBD1 as D (6 bases). The ends were cut back, 3 bases at V and 12 bases at J, with 14 bases in the middle. The germline gives CDR1 KGHDR, CDR2 SFDVKD. The CDR3 extends over 13 amino acids. The CDR3 spells CATSDSGTSGQFF. The CDR3 region has the DNA TGTGCCACCAGTGATAGTGGGACATCCGGGCAGTTCTTC.

This chain connects TRBV5-1 to TRBJ2-1, with D possibly being TRBD2 (6 bases). V was shortened by 0 bases and J by 12 bases, with 16 bases between the two germline ends. The germline CDR1 and CDR2 sequences are SGHRS and YFSETQ. There are 14 residues in the CDR3. CDR3 coding DNA: TGCGCCAGCAGCTTGGCGTTAGCGGCCTATTGGCAGTTCTTC. Translation: CASSLALAAYWQFF.

The chain is built from TRBV5-1 and TRBJ2-5; tentative D call: TRBD2 (5 bases). CDR1 is SGHRS and CDR2 is YFSETQ in the germline V gene. V dropped 3 bases and J dropped 5 bases, with 11 bases sitting between them. There are 13 residues in the CDR3. CDR3 loop: CASSSTSLETQYF. CDR3 coding DNA: TGCGCCAGCAGCTCTACTAGTCTGGAGACCCAGTACTTC.

J is TRBJ2-1 and V is TRBV7-9; D remains ambiguous. This CDR3 has 10 residues. V dropped 4 bases and J dropped 8 bases, with 3 bases sitting between them. The germline CDR1 and CDR2 sequences are SEHNR and FQNEAQ (reference sequence). CDR3 region: CASSSYEQFF. DNA of the CDR3: TGTGCCAGCAGCTCGTATGAGCAGTTCTTC.

The chain carries TRBV28 and TRBJ1-1; D remains ambiguous. The length of the CDR3 is 14 residues. V lost 6 bases to trimming and J lost 4 bases, with 15 bases between them. The germline gives CDR1 MDHEN, CDR2 SYDVKM. CDR3 DNA sequence: TGTGCCAGCAGCTCGCTTGGTGAAGGCACTGAAGCTTTCTTT. Amino acids: CASSSLGEGTEAFF. Combining the CDR3 with reference TRBV28 and TRBJ1-1 gives the whole variable domain DVKVTQSSRYLVKRTGEKVFLECVQDMDHENMFWYRQDPGLGLRLIYFSYDVKMKEKGDIPEGYSVSREKKERFSLILESASTNQTSMYLCASSSLGEGTEAFFGQGTRLTVV.

The chain couples TRBV7-6 to TRBJ2-3; D perhaps matches TRBD2 (7 bases). The CDR3 contains 16 residues. Germline CDR1 is SGHVS and CDR2 is FNYEAQ. V lost 5 bases and J lost 5, with 20 bases in between. CDR3 sequence reads: CASSAYWRGPQDTQYF. DNA for the CDR3: TGTGCCAGCAGCGCTTACTGGCGGGGGCCTCAAGATACGCAGTATTTT.

This clonotype was seen only once. The chain couples TRBV28 to TRBJ1-2; D ambiguous. This CDR3 is built from 13 residues. From germline, CDR1 is MDHEN and CDR2 SYDVKM. V was cut by 5 bases and J by 8 bases, with 15 bases left in between. The chain's CDR3 is CASSPERAEGYTF. The CDR3 DNA sequence: TGTGCCAGCAGTCCGGAACGGGCGGAGGGCTACACCTTC.

This clonotype was seen once. The chain links TRBV10-3 to TRBJ2-5; 8 bases agree with TRBD2. The germline V gene has CDR1 ENHRY and CDR2 SYGVKD. The CDR3 has 15 residues. J gave up 4 bases and V 3 bases, and 7 bases lay outside the gene matches. The CDR3 reads CAISDDGRAGETQYF. DNA of the CDR3: TGTGCCATCAGTGATGACGGGAGGGCCGGAGAGACCCAGTACTTC.

The V and J genes are TRBV2 and TRBJ2-6, with D maybe TRBD1 (7 bases). This CDR3 is built from 19 residues. Trimming pared 6 bases from V and 0 bases from J, leaving 21 bases between. CDR1 is SNHLY and CDR2 is FYNNEI in the germline V gene. CDR3 sequence (DNA): TGTGCCAGCAGGACTCTCGCGGGACAGCCCCTCTCTGGGGCCAACGTCCTGACTTTC. Its translation is CASRTLAGQPLSGANVLTF. Full variable domain (outside the CDR3, taken from reference TRBV2 and TRBJ2-6): EPEVTQTPSHQVTQMGQEVILRCVPISNHLYFYWYRQILGQKVEFLVSFYNNEISEKSEIFDDQFSVERPDGSNFTLKIRSTKLEDSAMYFCASRTLAGQPLSGANVLTFGAGSRLTVL.

The rearrangement joins TRBV24-1 to TRBJ2-1; TRBD1 matches 7 bases. Germline V gene data show CDR1 as KGHDR and CDR2 as SFDVKD. The length of the CDR3 is 15 residues. V trimming: 5 bases; J trimming: 9 bases; junction bases outside the gene matches: 12. The chain's CDR3 is CATSGSGTDYGEQFF. The CDR3, as DNA: TGTGCCACCAGTGGATCCGGGACAGATTACGGTGAGCAGTTCTTC.

The chain uses TRBV5-1 and TRBJ2-1, with D possibly being TRBD2 (5 bases). Germline V CDR1 and CDR2: SGHRS, YFSETQ. This CDR3 is 15 amino acids long. V lost 4 bases and J 9 bases, leaving 20 bases between the germline ends. CDR3: CASSPEVYTYGEQFF. In nucleotides, the CDR3 is TGCGCCAGCAGCCCGGAGGTCTACACCTACGGTGAGCAGTTCTTC.

The chain combines TRBV20-1 with TRBJ2-1, with D perhaps TRBD2 (6 bases). The CDR3 contains 13 residues. Germline V lookup: CDR1 DFQATT, CDR2 SNEGSKA (reference sequence). The germline V and J ends were trimmed by 6 bases and 8 bases, with 17 bases remaining between them. Here the CDR3 reads CSAEGPEFDEQFF. The CDR3 nucleotides are TGCAGTGCGGAGGGACCGGAGTTCGATGAGCAGTTCTTC.

This clonotype is a singleton in its sample. The chain couples TRBV29-1 to TRBJ1-4; no clear D. V lost 1 base and J 7 bases, leaving 16 bases between the germline ends. Germline V gives CDR1 SQVTM, CDR2 ANQGSEA. The CDR3 extends over 15 amino acids. Written as DNA, the CDR3 is TGCAGCGTTGAAGTGTTCTATGGAGCCACTGAAAAACTGTTTTTT. Translating it yields CSVEVFYGATEKLFF.

The CDR3 reads CASSLVGGAAGANVLTF. The CDR3 DNA follows: TGTGCCAGCAGCTTAGTCGGGGGGGCCGCTGGGGCCAACGTCCTGACTTTC. This chain connects TRBV7-9 to TRBJ2-6; 8 positions match TRBD2. The trim removed 1 base at V and 2 bases at J, leaving 4 bases unmatched. The CDR3 contains 17 residues. The V gene's germline CDR1 is SEHNR and CDR2 FQNEAQ (reference sequence). The variable domain in full, completed from reference TRBV7-9 and TRBJ2-6, reads DTGVSQNPRHKITKRGQNVTFRCDPISEHNRLYWYRQTLGQGPEFLTYFQNEAQLEKSRLLSDRFSAERPKGSFSTLEIQRTEQGDSAMYLCASSLVGGAAGANVLTFGAGSRLTVL.

V gene TRBV2 combines with J gene TRBJ1-4, with D unclear. CDR3 size: 12 residues. V lost 7 bases, J lost 5 bases, and 8 bases lay in between. Germline-derived CDR1 and CDR2 are SNHLY and FYNNEI. CDR3 protein: CASTWGNEKLFF. The CDR3 nucleotides read TGTGCCAGCACCTGGGGAAATGAAAAACTGTTTTTT.

The chain joins TRBV13 to TRBJ2-5; TRBD1 matches at 9 bases. This CDR3 contains 13 residues. Germline values: CDR1 PRHDT, CDR2 FYEKMQ (reference sequence). The trim removed 5 bases at V and 5 bases at J, leaving 3 bases unmatched. CDR3 residues: CASSRDRVETQYF. CDR3 nucleotide sequence: TGTGCCAGCAGCCGGGACAGGGTGGAGACCCAGTACTTC.